This passage covers 8 T cell receptor beta chains from one sample sequenced in a study of cytomegalovirus exposure and HLA in healthy donors. 13 Jbeta primers and 60 Vbeta primers were used for the PCR. Method: immunoSEQ multiplex PCR; TCRdb's copy keeps in-frame clones and lacks some. The sample yields around 210,000 clones, 78% seen once. Material for sequencing was PBMCs. These TCRs come from a boy aged 5-17 years in good health and CMV-seronegative.

The rearrangement uses TRBV4-1 and TRBJ1-2; D perhaps matches TRBD1 (6 bases). Germline V gene sequence: CDR1 MGHRA, CDR2 YSYEKL. V lost 1 base, J lost 4 bases, and 16 bases lay in between. The CDR3 sequence is 16 residues long. The CDR3 nucleotides are TGCGCCAGCAGCCAAGTTGAGGGGGTTCATGGCTATGGCTACACCTTC. This gives the protein CASSQVEGVHGYGYTF.

The chain has TRBV15 and TRBJ2-7; possibly TRBD2 for D (5 bases). The V end was cut by 0 bases, the J end by 0 bases, with 6 bases between. The CDR3 runs 14 residues. CDR1 LNHNV and CDR2 YYDKDF come from the germline V gene (reference sequence). In DNA, the CDR3 is TGTGCCACCAGCAGAGATGAGGGCTCCTACGAGCAGTACTTC. It codes for CATSRDEGSYEQYF.

The V call is TRBV27, the J call TRBJ2-3; 13 bases agree with TRBD2. CDR1 is MNHEY and CDR2 is SMNVEV in the germline V gene (reference sequence). After removal of 6 bases from V and 6 bases from J, the junction contained 9 bases not matched to a gene. The CDR3 sequence is 16 residues long. The CDR3 coding sequence is TGTGCCAGCAGCAACCGGACTAGCGGGGGCCCTGATACGCAGTATTTT. Encoded protein: CASSNRTSGGPDTQYF.

The V call is TRBV5-1, the J call TRBJ2-1; no clear D gene. The V end was cut by 6 bases, the J end by 5 bases, with 18 bases between. The CDR3 contains 15 residues. Germline V CDR1 and CDR2: SGHRS, YFSETQ. This CDR3 reads CASKQDWLENNEQFF. The CDR3 bases are TGCGCCAGCAAACAAGACTGGCTTGAAAACAATGAGCAGTTCTTC. Drawing the rest from reference TRBV5-1 and TRBJ2-1, the complete variable domain is KAGVTQTPRYLIKTRGQQVTLSCSPISGHRSVSWYQQTPGQGLQFLFEYFSETQRNKGNFPGRFSGRQFSNSRSEMNVSTLELGDSALYLCASKQDWLENNEQFFGPGTRLTVL.

The table lists this clone with a count of one. The V gene is TRBV4-1, the J gene TRBJ2-1, with unresolved D. Germline V CDR1 and CDR2: MGHRA, YSYEKL. Trimming stripped 0 bases from V and 5 bases from J, with 17 bases between. This CDR3 has 17 amino acids. CDR3 in amino acids: CASSQDVQDMLDNEQFF. The DNA of the CDR3 is TGCGCCAGCAGCCAAGACGTCCAGGATATGTTGGACAATGAGCAGTTCTTC.

The chain recombines TRBV6-1 with TRBJ1-2, with a possible D match to TRBD1 (5 bases). The length of the CDR3 is 15 residues. The germline V gene encodes CDR1 MNHNS and CDR2 SASEGT. V dropped 0 bases and J dropped 4 bases, with 12 bases sitting between them. The CDR3 reads CASSEAIGAAYGYTF. For the CDR3, the DNA is TGTGCCAGCAGTGAAGCAATAGGGGCTGCCTATGGCTACACCTTC.

This clone was detected a few times. V gene TRBV30 combines with J gene TRBJ2-7; no clear D gene. CDR1 GTSNPN and CDR2 SVGIG come from the germline V gene (reference sequence). The CDR3 is 12 residues long. V lost 2 bases and J lost 4, with 9 bases in between. The CDR3 DNA sequence: TGTGCCTGGAGTAGCGTTGGTTACGAGCAGTACTTC. Amino acid sequence: CAWSSVGYEQYF.

This clone has only a few counts. The V call is TRBV18, the J call TRBJ1-1, with D uncertain. Germline CDR1 is KGHSH and CDR2 is LQKENI. The CDR3 spans 14 residues. Between the trimmed V and J ends, which lost 3 bases and 2 bases, there was a span of 10 bases. The CDR3, as DNA: TGTGCCAGCTCACCCCAGCGGGCAAACACTGAAGCTTTCTTT. Amino acid sequence: CASSPQRANTEAFF.